The source of this T cell receptor beta chain is a study of graft-versus-host responses after intestinal transplantation. Study results and limitations: In recipient marrow, GvH clones were found, and some appeared first in ileum or blood.

Method: immunoSEQ multiplex PCR; TCRdb's copy keeps in-frame clones and lacks some. The table shows some 130,000 clones, with roughly 92% occurring only once. This clone has more than one count but fewer than ten. Antigen unknown. The clonotype was recovered from a human donor who received an intestinal transplant. The starting material was unstimulated CD4+ T cells sorted from spleen or lymph node cells, obtained before intestinal transplant.

The CDR3 is CASSGRLAGRGELFF. In nucleotides, the CDR3 is TGTGCCAGCAGCGGCCGACTAGCGGGCCGAGGGGAGCTGTTTTTT. The J gene is TRBJ2-2, the V gene TRBV9; 10 bases map to TRBD2. Trimming removed 3 bases from V and 8 bases from J; junction bases left unmatched: 7. The CDR3 contains 15 residues. CDR1 is SGDLS and CDR2 is YYNGEE in the germline V gene.